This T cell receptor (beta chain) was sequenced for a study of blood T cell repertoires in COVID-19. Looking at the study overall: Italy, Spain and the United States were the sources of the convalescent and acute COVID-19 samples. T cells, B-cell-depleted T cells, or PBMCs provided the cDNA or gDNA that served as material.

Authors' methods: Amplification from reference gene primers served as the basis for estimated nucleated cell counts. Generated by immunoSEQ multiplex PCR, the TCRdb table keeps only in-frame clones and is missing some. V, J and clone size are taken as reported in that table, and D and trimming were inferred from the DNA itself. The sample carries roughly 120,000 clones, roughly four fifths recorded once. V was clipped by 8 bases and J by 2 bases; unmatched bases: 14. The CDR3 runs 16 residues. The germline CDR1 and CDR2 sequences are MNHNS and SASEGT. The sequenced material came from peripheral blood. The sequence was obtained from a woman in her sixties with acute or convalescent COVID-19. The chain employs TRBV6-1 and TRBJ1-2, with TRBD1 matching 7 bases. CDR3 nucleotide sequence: TGTGCCAGCGGTGGGACTTCTAACAGGGGCAACTATGGCTACACCTTC. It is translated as CASGGTSNRGNYGYTF.